This TCR beta chain was sequenced in a study of neurological immune-mediated disorders (dated by TCRdb to the late 2010s). At the level of the whole study: Peripheral blood TCR-beta repertoires from patients with HTLV-I-associated myelopathy (HAM/TSP), patients with multiple sclerosis, and healthy controls were compared in the study using UMI-based sequencing. The cohort included about 66 subjects: some 14 with HAM/TSP, some 35 with multiple sclerosis, and roughly 20 healthy controls. The approximately 110 TCR-beta libraries covered PBMC samples along with longitudinal samples, technical triplicates, and paired sorted CD4+ and CD8+ T-cell subsets. Broad study findings and their caveats: The highest TCR clonal expansion was observed in HAM/TSP patients, whereas the lowest was observed in MS patients, even when compared with healthy controls. Across subjects, expanded clones never shared an identical CDR3 amino acid sequence, which suggests that the TCR-beta repertoires in every group were private.

Spanning cysteine to phenylalanine, the CDR3 consists of 13 amino acids. Of the read, only the CDR3 DNA is kept; its 39 bases are in frame from base 1. The germline V gene sets CDR1 to SGHRS and CDR2 to YFSETQ. To synthesize cDNA, template-switch 5'RACE was performed with a primer carrying a 10-nucleotide random unique molecular identifier so that each TCR transcript was tagged. Each sequencing run produced over 180 million TCR-beta sequences covering 15-18 subjects. Total RNA was extracted with the RNeasy kit. The KAPA Real-time Library Amplification kit was used to amplify TCR-beta VDJ regions with primers for the TCR constant region and the 5'RACE anchor. A first PCR added sample indexes and Illumina adaptors, and a second PCR then raised library yield. After Ampure bead purification, the TCR product of roughly 650 bp was size-selected on a 2% E-gel SizeSelection system. Library quality was checked on a Bioanalyzer, concentration was measured with Qubit, and libraries were quantified with the Kapa Library Quantification kit before pooling. Libraries were sequenced paired-end 2 x 150 bp on an Illumina HiSeq 2500. To increase sequence diversity, about 25-31% phiX was spiked into each library pool. The source study handled its data this way. Quality-filtered reads were processed with the UMI-based MiGEC pipeline, and over 75% of raw TCR sequences were removed by the MiGEC pipeline during error correction. IMGT germline references were used for alignment of VDJ genes, and clonotypes were defined by a unique CDR3 amino acid sequence together with V-J genes. Clonal expansion, Shannon diversity and CDR3 relatedness were evaluated with VDJtools (CalcPairwiseDistances, ClusterSamples), while phylogenetic trees were built in CLCbio workbench. Expanded clones were defined as having at least 8 unique UMIs, based on coefficient-of-variation modelling across technical triplicates. Through fastp at Q25 and MiXCR, TCRdb rebuilt clones from the public reads, retaining in-frame beta chains. Duplicate CDR3 protein sequences are folded into a single record with the most common DNA and genes. These V and J calls originate from TCRdb's pipeline instead of the authors' own analysis. The sample includes 35,000 to 50,000 distinct CDR3 sequences, with 13% to 15% observed a single time. In total, the top ten clones hold 3% to 4.5% of the sample.

Sorted-subset TCR libraries were prepared from around 1 million sorted CD4+ or CD8+ T cells. PBMCs were separated from peripheral blood using Ficoll-Hypaque density gradient centrifugation and then cryopreserved in liquid nitrogen. Paired sorted CD4+ and CD8+ subsets came from healthy controls, HAM/TSP patients and MS patients. For this clonotype: It has no known antigen specificity. The junction and the germline gene differ at one end; a read error may be behind it.

Sequenced: CD4+ T cells from blood. The clonotype was recovered from a woman aged 60-75 years with HTLV-1-associated myelopathy (HAM/TSP). This receptor chain uses TRBV5-1 and TRBJ2-7; the D gene lacks a confident call. The CDR3 is CASSFSLVYEQYF. The base sequence is TGCGCCAGTAGCTTTAGCTTGGTCTACGAGCAGTACTTC.